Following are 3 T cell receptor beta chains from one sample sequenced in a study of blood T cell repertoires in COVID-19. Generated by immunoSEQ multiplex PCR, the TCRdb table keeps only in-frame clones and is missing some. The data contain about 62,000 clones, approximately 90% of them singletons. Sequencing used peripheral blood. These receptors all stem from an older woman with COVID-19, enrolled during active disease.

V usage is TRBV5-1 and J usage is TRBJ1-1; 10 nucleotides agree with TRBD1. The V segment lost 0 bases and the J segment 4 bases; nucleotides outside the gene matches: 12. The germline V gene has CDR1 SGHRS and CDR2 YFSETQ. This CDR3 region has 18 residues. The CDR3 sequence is CASSLGQGASVGLTEAFF. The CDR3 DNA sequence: TGCGCCAGCAGCTTGGGACAGGGGGCATCAGTGGGGCTCACTGAAGCTTTCTTT.

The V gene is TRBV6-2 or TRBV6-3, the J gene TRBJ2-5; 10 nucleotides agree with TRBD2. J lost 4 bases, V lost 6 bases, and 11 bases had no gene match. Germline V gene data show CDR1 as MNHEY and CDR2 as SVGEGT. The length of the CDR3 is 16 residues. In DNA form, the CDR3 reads TGTGCCAGCAGCCCCAGCGGGAGGGCCGGAGGAGAGACCCAGTACTTC. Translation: CASSPSGRAGGETQYF.

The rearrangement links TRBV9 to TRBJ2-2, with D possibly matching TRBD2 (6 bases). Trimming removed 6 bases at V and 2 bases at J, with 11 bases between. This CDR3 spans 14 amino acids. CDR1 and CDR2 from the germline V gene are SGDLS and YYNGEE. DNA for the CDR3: TGTGCCAGCAACCTAGCGCCCAACACCGGGGAGCTGTTTTTT. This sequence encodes CASNLAPNTGELFF. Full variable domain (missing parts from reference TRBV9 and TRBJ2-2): DSGVTQTPKHLITATGQRVTLRCSPRSGDLSVYWYQQSLDQGLQFLIQYYNGEERAKGNILERFSAQQFPDLHSELNLSSLELGDSALYFCASNLAPNTGELFFGEGSRLTVL.